This TCR beta chain was documented in a study of OX40 agonist ivuxolimab in advanced cancers. Study-wide context: Patients treated during dose escalation were battling hepatocellular carcinoma, melanoma, renal cell or head and neck cancer.

Excluded were patients having autoimmune disease history or systemic immunosuppression. Sequencing used immunoSEQ multiplex PCR; TCRdb keeps in-frame clones, though not all of them. This sample has 25,000 to 40,000 clones, with 80% to 85% found just once. CDR1 is SGHAT, CDR2 FQNNGV, per germline. The V and J ends lost 1 base and 6 bases respectively, with 16 bases between them. The CDR3 is 15 residues long. The chain is built from TRBV11-2 and TRBJ2-7, with D possibly TRBD2 on 5 matching bases. Sequencing used CD4+ or CD8+ T cells sorted from blood, obtained in a trial of the OX40 agonist ivuxolimab. This TCR was recovered from an adult with an advanced solid tumor such as melanoma, head and neck, liver or kidney cancer. The DNA of the CDR3 is TGTGCCAGCAGCTTAGGGTCCGGTTCGGGATTCGAGCAGTACTTC. Translated, it gives CASSLGSGSGFEQYF.